This TCR beta chain was recovered during a study of blood T cell repertoires in COVID-19. Study at large: Some COVID-19 samples were acute and others convalescent; all came from the United States, Italy and Spain.

V shed 6 bases and J shed 0 bases, with 11 bases lying between them. The CDR3 sequence is 14 residues long. From germline, CDR1 is LNHDA and CDR2 SQIVND (reference sequence). In the original workflow: Reference gene primer amplification gave estimated nucleated cell counts. Assay used: immunoSEQ multiplex PCR; TCRdb lists only in-frame clones, some missing. V and J calls and clone size come straight from that table; D and trimming were deduced from the DNA. The profile covers 150,000 to 200,000 clones, with just over 90% appearing a single time and around 2% taken by the ten largest. This clone was seen only once. Seattle patient enrollment occurred during active infection, with longitudinal follow-up thereafter.

The sequence derives from a woman aged 60 to 75 with COVID-19, enrolled during active disease. The chain uses TRBV19 and TRBJ1-1; D is possibly TRBD1 (6 bases). What was sequenced was peripheral blood. CDR3 bases: TGTGCCAGTAGCGGTGGACAGCTGAACACTGAAGCTTTCTTT. This codes for CASSGGQLNTEAFF. Full variable domain (rest looked up from reference TRBV19 and TRBJ1-1): DGGITQSPKYLFRKEGQNVTLSCEQNLNHDAMYWYRQDPGQGLRLIYYSQIVNDFQKGDIAEGYSVSREKKESFPLTVTSAQKNPTAFYLCASSGGQLNTEAFFGQGTRLTVV.